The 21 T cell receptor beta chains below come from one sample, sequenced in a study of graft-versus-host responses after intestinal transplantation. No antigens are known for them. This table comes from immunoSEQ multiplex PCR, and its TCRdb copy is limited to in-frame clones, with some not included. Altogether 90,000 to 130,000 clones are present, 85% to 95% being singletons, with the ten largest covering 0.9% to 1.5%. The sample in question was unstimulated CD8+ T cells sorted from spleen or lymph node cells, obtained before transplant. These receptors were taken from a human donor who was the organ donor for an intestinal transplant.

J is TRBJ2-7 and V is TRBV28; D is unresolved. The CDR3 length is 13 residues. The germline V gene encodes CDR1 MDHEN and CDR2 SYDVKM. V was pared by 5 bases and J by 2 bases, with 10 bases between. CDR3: CASSPGFPYEQYF. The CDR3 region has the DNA TGTGCCAGCAGTCCTGGTTTCCCCTACGAGCAGTACTTC.

As DNA, the CDR3 is TGTGCCAGCAGTCAGACTAGTCTTGCCTACAATGAGCAGTTCTTC. Translating it yields CASSQTSLAYNEQFF. The chain has TRBV28 and TRBJ2-1; weak D call: TRBD2 (6 bases). In germline, CDR1 is MDHEN, CDR2 SYDVKM. The CDR3 is 15 residues long. V lost 5 bases, J lost 2 bases, and 13 bases lay in between. The variable domain in full, completed from reference TRBV28 and TRBJ2-1, reads DVKVTQSSRYLVKRTGEKVFLECVQDMDHENMFWYRQDPGLGLRLIYFSYDVKMKEKGDIPEGYSVSREKKERFSLILESASTNQTSMYLCASSQTSLAYNEQFFGPGTRLTVL.

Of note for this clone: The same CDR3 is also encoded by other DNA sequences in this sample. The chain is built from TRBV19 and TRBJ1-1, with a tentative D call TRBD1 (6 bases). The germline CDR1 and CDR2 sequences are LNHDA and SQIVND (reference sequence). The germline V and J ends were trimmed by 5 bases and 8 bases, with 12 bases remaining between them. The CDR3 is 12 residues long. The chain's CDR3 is CASSLRGTEAFF. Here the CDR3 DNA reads TGTGCCAGTAGTCTCCGCGGGACAGAAGCTTTCTTT.

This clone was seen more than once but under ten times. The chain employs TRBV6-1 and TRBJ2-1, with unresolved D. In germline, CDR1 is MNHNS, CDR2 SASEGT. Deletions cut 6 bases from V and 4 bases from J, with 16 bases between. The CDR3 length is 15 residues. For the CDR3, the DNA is TGTGCCAGCAGCGTCGATATCCTGGGGTACAATGAGCAGTTCTTC. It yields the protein CASSVDILGYNEQFF.

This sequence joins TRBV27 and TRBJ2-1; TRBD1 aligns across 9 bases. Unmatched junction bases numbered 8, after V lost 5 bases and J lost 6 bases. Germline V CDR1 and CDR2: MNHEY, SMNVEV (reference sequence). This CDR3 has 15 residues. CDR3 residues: CASSLPGQGSNEQFF. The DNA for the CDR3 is TGTGCCAGCAGTCTCCCGGGACAGGGCAGCAATGAGCAGTTCTTC.

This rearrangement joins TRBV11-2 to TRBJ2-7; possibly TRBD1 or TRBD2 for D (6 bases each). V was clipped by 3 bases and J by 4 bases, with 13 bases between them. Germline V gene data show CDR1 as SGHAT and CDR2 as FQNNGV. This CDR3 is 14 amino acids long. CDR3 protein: CASSFSPGAYEQYF. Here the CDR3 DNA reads TGTGCCAGCAGCTTCAGTCCGGGGGCTTACGAGCAGTACTTC.

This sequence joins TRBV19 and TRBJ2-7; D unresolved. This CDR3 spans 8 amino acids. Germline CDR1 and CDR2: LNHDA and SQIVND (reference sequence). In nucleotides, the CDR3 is TGTGCTGGGTACGAGCAGTACTTC. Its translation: CAGYEQYF.

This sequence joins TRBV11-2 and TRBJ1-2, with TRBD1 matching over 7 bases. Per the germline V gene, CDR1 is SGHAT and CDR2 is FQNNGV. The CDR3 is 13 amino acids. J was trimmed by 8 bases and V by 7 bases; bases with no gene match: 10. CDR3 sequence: CASNYGTASGYTF. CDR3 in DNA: TGTGCCAGCAACTACGGGACAGCGAGCGGCTACACCTTC.

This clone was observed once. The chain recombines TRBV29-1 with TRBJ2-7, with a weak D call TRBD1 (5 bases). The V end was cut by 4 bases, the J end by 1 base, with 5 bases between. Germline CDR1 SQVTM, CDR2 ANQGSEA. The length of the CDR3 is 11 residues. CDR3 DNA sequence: TGCAGCGTTGGACAGTCCTACGAGCAGTACTTC. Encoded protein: CSVGQSYEQYF.

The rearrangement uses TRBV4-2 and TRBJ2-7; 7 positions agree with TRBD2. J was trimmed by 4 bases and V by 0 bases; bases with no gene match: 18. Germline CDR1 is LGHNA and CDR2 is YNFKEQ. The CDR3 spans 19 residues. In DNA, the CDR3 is TGTGCCAGCAGCCAAGAATTATTTGTTTCCGGGACTACAGTTTACGAGCAGTACTTC. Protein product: CASSQELFVSGTTVYEQYF.

DNA for the CDR3: TGTGCCACCAGCATCCAGGCCAACACCGGGGAGCTGTTTTTT. It translates to CATSIQANTGELFF. This chain uses TRBV15 with TRBJ2-2, with D unclear. Per germline, CDR1 LNHNV and CDR2 YYDKDF (reference sequence). The length of the CDR3 is 14 residues. V was pared by 4 bases and J by 2 bases, with 8 bases between.

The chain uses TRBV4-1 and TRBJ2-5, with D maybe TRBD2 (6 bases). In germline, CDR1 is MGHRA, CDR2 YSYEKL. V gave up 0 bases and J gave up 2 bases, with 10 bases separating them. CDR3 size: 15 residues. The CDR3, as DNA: TGCGCCAGCAGCCAAGATATGAGCGGGCAAGAGACCCAGTACTTC. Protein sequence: CASSQDMSGQETQYF.

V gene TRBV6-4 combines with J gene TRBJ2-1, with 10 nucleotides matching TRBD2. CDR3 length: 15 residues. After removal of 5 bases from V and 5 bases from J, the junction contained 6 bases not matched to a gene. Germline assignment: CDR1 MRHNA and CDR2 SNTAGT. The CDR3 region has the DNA TGTGCCAGCAGTCAACTAGCGGGACTGAACAATGAGCAGTTCTTC. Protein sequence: CASSQLAGLNNEQFF.

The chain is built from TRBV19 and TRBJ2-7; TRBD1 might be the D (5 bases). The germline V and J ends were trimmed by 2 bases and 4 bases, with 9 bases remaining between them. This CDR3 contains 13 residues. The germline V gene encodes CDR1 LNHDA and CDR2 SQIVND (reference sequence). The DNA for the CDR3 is TGTGCCAGTAGTATACCAGGGTTTTACGAGCAGTACTTC. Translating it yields CASSIPGFYEQYF.

CDR3 in amino acids: CASSLATGKDSEKLFF. CDR3 DNA: TGTGCCAGCAGCTTAGCGACAGGGAAGGATTCGGAAAAACTGTTTTTT. The rearrangement uses TRBV7-9 and TRBJ1-4; the match to TRBD1 covers 7 bases. The CDR3 runs 16 residues. Unmatched junction bases numbered 9, after V lost 0 bases and J lost 8 bases. Germline V gene lookup returns CDR1 SEHNR and CDR2 FQNEAQ (reference sequence).

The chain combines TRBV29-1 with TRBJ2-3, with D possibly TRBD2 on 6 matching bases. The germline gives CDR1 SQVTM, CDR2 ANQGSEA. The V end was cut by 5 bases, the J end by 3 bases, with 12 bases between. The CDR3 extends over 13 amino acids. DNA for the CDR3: TGCAGCGTTTTAGCGGAAAGTACAGATACGCAGTATTTT. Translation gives CSVLAESTDTQYF.

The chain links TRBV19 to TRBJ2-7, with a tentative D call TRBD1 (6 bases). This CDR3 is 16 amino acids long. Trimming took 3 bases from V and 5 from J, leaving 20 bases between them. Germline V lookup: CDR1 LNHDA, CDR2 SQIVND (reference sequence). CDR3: CASSIGPDRYLDEQYF. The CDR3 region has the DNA TGTGCCAGTAGTATCGGACCGGACAGATATCTTGACGAGCAGTACTTC. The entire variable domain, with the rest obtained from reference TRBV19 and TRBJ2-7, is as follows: DGGITQSPKYLFRKEGQNVTLSCEQNLNHDAMYWYRQDPGQGLRLIYYSQIVNDFQKGDIAEGYSVSREKKESFPLTVTSAQKNPTAFYLCASSIGPDRYLDEQYFGPGTRLTVT.

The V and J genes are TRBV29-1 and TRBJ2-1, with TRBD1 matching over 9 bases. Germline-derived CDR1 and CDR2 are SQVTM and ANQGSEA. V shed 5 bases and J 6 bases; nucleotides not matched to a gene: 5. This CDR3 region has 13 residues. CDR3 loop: CSVRQGVGNEQFF. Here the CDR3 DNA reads TGCAGCGTTAGACAGGGGGTGGGCAATGAGCAGTTCTTC.

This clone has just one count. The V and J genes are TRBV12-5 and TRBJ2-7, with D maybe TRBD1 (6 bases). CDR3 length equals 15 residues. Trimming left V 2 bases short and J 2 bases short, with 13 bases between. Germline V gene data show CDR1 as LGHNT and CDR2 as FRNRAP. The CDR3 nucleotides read TGTGCTAGTGGTTTGACCGACAGGTTCCCCTACGAGCAGTACTTC. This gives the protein CASGLTDRFPYEQYF.

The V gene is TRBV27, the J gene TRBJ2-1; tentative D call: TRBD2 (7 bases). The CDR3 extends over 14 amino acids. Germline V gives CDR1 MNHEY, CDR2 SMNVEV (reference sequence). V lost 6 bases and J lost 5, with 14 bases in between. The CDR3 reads CASRFVGGDNEQFF. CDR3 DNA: TGTGCCAGCAGGTTCGTAGGGGGGGACAATGAGCAGTTCTTC.

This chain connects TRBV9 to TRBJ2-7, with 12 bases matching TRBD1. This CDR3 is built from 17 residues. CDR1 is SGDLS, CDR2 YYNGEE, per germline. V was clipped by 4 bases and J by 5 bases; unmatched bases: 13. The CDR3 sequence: CASSPKRGTGGQNEQYF. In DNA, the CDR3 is TGTGCCAGCAGCCCAAAGCGGGGGACAGGGGGCCAAAACGAGCAGTACTTC.